A selection of T cell receptor beta chains follows, all from one sample in a study of T cell repertoires in cytomegalovirus infection. Each CDR3 protein is one row after TCRdb ran MiXCR on the reads. The table includes about a million distinct CDR3 sequences, around 29% detected once. Their recognized antigens are unknown. Source: cultured CD8+ T cells from PBMCs, taken from culture after CMV antigen stimulation. These receptors all come from a human donor in good health (CMV status not recorded). Some clones in this sample may be carry-over from other donors' samples. CDR3s include the opening cysteine and the closing phenylalanine or tryptophan. D genes are given only for firm matches. Size is stated for part of the rows, as once, few or many counts, or as a class when the clone is expanded.

D gene,clone size,J gene,V gene,CDR3 DNA,CDR3 protein
.,.,TRBJ2-5,TRBV6-5,TGTGCCAGCAGTTACGTGAACCCCCCAGAGACCCAGTACTTC,CASSYVNPPETQYF
.,few,TRBJ2-7,TRBV27,TGTGCCAGCAGTTGGTTAAGGGGAGAGCAGTACTTC,CASSWLRGEQYF
.,.,TRBJ2-1,TRBV12-3/TRBV12-4,TGTGCCAGCAGTTTACCCGGGGGATTCAATGAGCAGTTCTTC,CASSLPGGFNEQFF
.,few,TRBJ2-1,TRBV7-7,TGTGCTAGCAGCCTTCTCCCGGGGGGCGAATACAATGAGCAGTTCTTC,CASSLLPGGEYNEQFF
.,few,TRBJ2-1,TRBV11-2,TGTGCCAGCAGCTTAGGGTTAGCAGAGGTAAATGAGCAGTTCTTC,CASSLGLAEVNEQFF
TRBD1,few,TRBJ2-5,TRBV6-1,TGTGCCAGCAGTGAAGCGGGGACAGGGGAGACCCAGTACTTC,CASSEAGTGETQYF
TRBD1,.,TRBJ1-2,TRBV2,TGTGCCAGCAGTGAGAGGAACAGGGGGGCTAACTATGGCTACACCTTC,CASSERNRGANYGYTF
.,.,TRBJ1-6,TRBV19,TGTGCCAGTAGTATAGTCGGTTCGGGGGAGGGAAGCTGGAATTCACCCCTCCACTTT,CASSIVGSGEGSWNSPLHF
.,once,TRBJ2-1,TRBV12-3/TRBV12-4,TGTGCCAGCAGCGAGGGAACCCCCTACAATGAGCAGTTCTTC,CASSEGTPYNEQFF
.,few,TRBJ1-6,TRBV4-1,TGCGCCAGCAGCCAAGAACCACAGCAGAATTCACCCCTCCACTTT,CASSQEPQQNSPLHF
.,few,TRBJ2-7,TRBV3-1,TGTGCCAGCAGCCCCTTTGGAGACAGCCATTATGAGCAGTACTTC,CASSPFGDSHYEQYF
TRBD2,.,TRBJ2-1,TRBV27,TGTGCCAGCAATTTTGGCGGGAGCTCCTACAATGAGCAGTTCTTC,CASNFGGSSYNEQFF
TRBD1,few,TRBJ1-6,TRBV7-9,TGTGCCAGCAGCTTAGTAATCCGGGACAGGGACCCTTCACCCCTCCACTTT,CASSLVIRDRDPSPLHF
.,few,TRBJ1-1,TRBV6-6,TGTGCCAGCATTGGAGAGGGGGGGATTGAAGCTTTCTTT,CASIGEGGIEAFF
.,.,TRBJ2-1,TRBV2,TGTGCCAGCAGGTCGGCAGGTAGCGCGTCCTACAATGAGCAGTTCTTC,CASRSAGSASYNEQFF
.,.,TRBJ2-5,TRBV12-3/TRBV12-4,TGTGCCAGCACTCCCAGGGGAGGAATAGTAGAGACCCAGTACTTC,CASTPRGGIVETQYF
TRBD1,.,TRBJ2-1,TRBV11-3,TGTGCCAGCAGCCCAAGGACAGGGGGTTCCAATGAGCAGTTCTTC,CASSPRTGGSNEQFF
TRBD1,.,TRBJ2-1,TRBV4-2,TGTGCCAGCAGGCCCCCGACAGGGGCCTACAATGAGCAGTTCTTC,CASRPPTGAYNEQFF
.,.,TRBJ1-1,TRBV7-6,TGTGCCAGCAGCCAGAGGGATTGGAACACTGAAGCTTTCTTT,CASSQRDWNTEAFF
.,few,TRBJ1-1,TRBV28,TGTGCCAGCCTCCAAGGGGCCACTGAAGCTTTCTTT,CASLQGATEAFF
.,few,TRBJ2-1,TRBV27,TGTGCCAGCAGTTTCGTGAGACAGGCGATACACAATGAGCAGTTCTTC,CASSFVRQAIHNEQFF
.,.,TRBJ1-2,TRBV19,TGTGCCAGTACCCTAGGGGACATTGGCTATGGCTACACCTTC,CASTLGDIGYGYTF
TRBD1,.,TRBJ2-1,TRBV28,TGTGCCAGCGGCTGGGACAGGGTCTACAATGAGCAGTTCTTC,CASGWDRVYNEQFF
TRBD2,few,TRBJ2-1,TRBV10-3,TGTGCCATCAGTGAGGTGGTAGCGGGGGGTACCAGCTCCTACAATGAGCAGTTCTTC,CAISEVVAGGTSSYNEQFF
.,few,TRBJ1-2,TRBV4-3,TGCGCCAGCAGCCAAGAGTTCCCCCGGGGGATTCGTGGCTACACCTTC,CASSQEFPRGIRGYTF
.,few,TRBJ1-4,TRBV12-3/TRBV12-4,TGTGCCAGCAGCTTAACCCTCGGGACACTCGATGAAAAACTGTTTTTT,CASSLTLGTLDEKLFF
.,few,TRBJ1-2,TRBV12-3/TRBV12-4,TGTGCCAGCAGTTTTACCCTAGGATATGGCTACACCTTC,CASSFTLGYGYTF
.,few,TRBJ1-4,TRBV12-3/TRBV12-4,TGTGCCAGCAGGATATACCTGGGGGCCGGGAGTGAAAAACTGTTTTTT,CASRIYLGAGSEKLFF
.,many,TRBJ2-1,TRBV7-2,TGTGCCAGCAGCTCGCCTCGCAATGAGCAGTTCTTC,CASSSPRNEQFF
.,few,TRBJ2-1,TRBV27,TGTGCCAGCAGTTCGTTATCTAATTACAATGAGCAGTTCTTC,CASSSLSNYNEQFF
.,few,TRBJ1-2,TRBV14,TGTGCCAGCAGCCAAGGCGTGTTCAACTATGGCTACACCTTC,CASSQGVFNYGYTF
.,few,TRBJ2-3,TRBV14,TGTGCCAGCAGCCATAACTTCGAGGATACGCAGTATTTT,CASSHNFEDTQYF
TRBD2,.,TRBJ2-5,TRBV6-2/TRBV6-3,TGTGCCAGCAGTTACTCAATTCCATCGGGACTAGCGGACCAAGAGACCCAGTACTTC,CASSYSIPSGLADQETQYF
TRBD2,few,TRBJ2-1,TRBV7-3,TGTGCCAGCAGCTGGACTAGCGGGGGGGCGTTCAATGAGCAGTTCTTC,CASSWTSGGAFNEQFF
.,many,TRBJ2-1,TRBV29-1,TGCAGCGTAAGAAGGGTCGAGTACATCTACAATGAGCAGTTCTTC,CSVRRVEYIYNEQFF
.,few,TRBJ2-2,TRBV15,TGTGCCACCAGCAGCGAAGGGGTGCCCAACACCGGGGAGCTGTTTTTT,CATSSEGVPNTGELFF
.,.,TRBJ2-7,TRBV29-1,TGCAGCGTTGGGAGGGAGCACTACGAGCAGTACTTC,CSVGREHYEQYF
.,few,TRBJ1-1,TRBV9,TGTGCCAGCAGCTTACAGACGGAGAACACTGAAGCTTTCTTT,CASSLQTENTEAFF
.,.,TRBJ1-6,TRBV19,TGTGCCAGCCATTGGAAATGGGATTCACCCCTCCACTTT,CASHWKWDSPLHF
.,.,TRBJ1-3,TRBV9,TGTGCCAGCAGCGTCGGAACAGGGGGAAACACCATATATTTT,CASSVGTGGNTIYF
TRBD1,.,TRBJ1-2,TRBV28,TGTGCCAGCAGTTTGATTTTCTCGAACAGGGGGCTTGGCTACACCTTC,CASSLIFSNRGLGYTF
TRBD2,.,TRBJ2-1,TRBV2,TGTGCCAGCAGTCCCGGGACTAGCCTTTTGGATGAGCAGTTCTTC,CASSPGTSLLDEQFF
TRBD1,.,TRBJ1-5,TRBV7-6,TGTGTCAGCAGCCAGTCCCGGGACAGGGATAGCAATCAGCCCCAGCATTTT,CVSSQSRDRDSNQPQHF
.,few,TRBJ1-1,TRBV6-6,TGTGCCAGCAGTCGCCAGGGACAGAACACTGAAGCTTTCTTT,CASSRQGQNTEAFF
TRBD1,.,TRBJ1-1,TRBV28,TGTACCAGCATTCAGTCCCTTACAGGGGGAAGAAGCCCGCAGGCTTTCTTT,CTSIQSLTGGRSPQAFF
.,.,TRBJ1-1,TRBV9,TGTGCCAGCACACCCGGGGTCTCGAACACTGAAGCTTTCTTT,CASTPGVSNTEAFF
.,.,TRBJ1-1,TRBV6-2/TRBV6-3,TGTGCCACCCTGGTGGACACTGAAGCTTTCTTT,CATLVDTEAFF
.,.,TRBJ2-2,TRBV2,TGTGCCAGCACTGACACCAACACCGGGGAGCTGTTTTTT,CASTDTNTGELFF
TRBD1,few,TRBJ1-5,TRBV7-8,TGTGCCAGCAGCCTCGACAGGGGTCGCAATCAGCCCCAGCATTTT,CASSLDRGRNQPQHF
.,.,TRBJ2-5,TRBV2,TGTGCCAGCAGTGAAGGGGAGCAGATCGAAGAGACCCAGTACTTC,CASSEGEQIEETQYF
TRBD2,many,TRBJ2-3,TRBV7-6,TGTGCCAGCAGCTTAGAGGCGGGGGGTCTGTTGGATACGCAGTATTTT,CASSLEAGGLLDTQYF
.,few,TRBJ1-5,TRBV6-1,TGTGCCAGCTCGCGGGGGTCGGGCAATCAGCCCCAGCATTTT,CASSRGSGNQPQHF
.,few,TRBJ2-1,TRBV4-3,TGCGCCAGCAGCCAAGGGACTGCCTCCGATAATGAGCAGTTCTTC,CASSQGTASDNEQFF
.,once,TRBJ2-2,TRBV7-6,TGTGCCAGCAGCTTGGGCGGCCCCACCGGGGAGCTGTTTTTT,CASSLGGPTGELFF
.,.,TRBJ2-5,TRBV4-3,TGCGCCAGCAGCCAAGATGGGAAGGGGTGGGGAGAGACCCAGTACTTC,CASSQDGKGWGETQYF
TRBD1,.,TRBJ1-5,TRBV7-9,TGTGCCAGCAGCTTAGGGACAGGGGGTTGGCAGCCCCAGCATTTT,CASSLGTGGWQPQHF
TRBD1,.,TRBJ2-7,TRBV5-1,TGCGCCAGCAGCAGGGGGACAGATTTCTCCTACGAGCAGTACTTC,CASSRGTDFSYEQYF
.,.,TRBJ1-2,TRBV4-1,TGCGCCAGCAGCCCGAACAGGGCCTATGGCTACACCTTC,CASSPNRAYGYTF
.,few,TRBJ2-4,TRBV19,TGTGCCAGTAGTATAGGACCCAGGCAACCCCTAGCCAAAAACATTCAGTACTTC,CASSIGPRQPLAKNIQYF
.,.,TRBJ1-2,TRBV24-1,TGTGCCACCAGTGCTACGGGGAACGGCTACACCTTC,CATSATGNGYTF